Listed below are T cell receptor beta chains from one sample, sequenced in a study of T-cell reconstitution after alpha-beta-depleted transplantation in children. TCRdb re-called the PCR reads with MiXCR, one entry per CDR3 protein. The table includes fewer than 550,000 distinct CDR3 sequences, approximately 10% detected once. This specimen consisted of PBMCs, mostly from graft donor cells, obtained 180 days after TCRalphabeta/CD19-depleted stem cell transplant. These TCRs come from a female patient aged 2-9 years who had a stem cell transplant for aplastic anemia, so the T cells may come from the graft donor. Both conserved end residues are part of each CDR3. D genes are given only for firm matches. The size field is filled for only some rows; it gives once, few, many or a size class.

CDR3 protein	CDR3 DNA	V gene	J gene	D gene	clone size
CASSAWGRETQYF	TGTGCCAGCAGTGCTTGGGGGCGAGAGACCCAGTACTTC	TRBV2	TRBJ2-5	.	.
CASSSTHGFAYEQYF	TGTGCCAGCAGTTCAACGCACGGGTTTGCCTACGAGCAGTACTTC	TRBV28	TRBJ2-7	.	.
CASSLLPDYNEQFF	TGCGCCAGCAGCCTCCTCCCCGACTACAATGAGCAGTTCTTC	TRBV4-3	TRBJ2-1	.	.
CASSQDGNEQFF	TGCGCCAGCAGCCAAGACGGGAATGAGCAGTTCTTC	TRBV4-3	TRBJ2-1	.	few
CASSQGGNIQYF	TGCGCCAGCAGCCAAGGCGGGAACATTCAGTACTTC	TRBV4-3	TRBJ2-4	.	few
CASSWGTGGADTQYF	TGTGCCAGCAGCTGGGGGACAGGGGGAGCAGATACGCAGTATTTT	TRBV7-2	TRBJ2-3	TRBD1	many
CAWSGVSGAISGANVLTF	TGTGCCTGGAGTGGGGTAAGCGGCGCCATCTCTGGGGCCAACGTCCTGACTTTC	TRBV30	TRBJ2-6	.	.
CASSLEVGTSGKTQYF	TGTGCCAGCAGCTTAGAGGTTGGGACTAGCGGGAAGACCCAGTACTTC	TRBV7-2	TRBJ2-5	TRBD2	.
CASSTGMNTEAFF	TGTGCCAGCAGCACGGGGATGAACACTGAAGCTTTCTTT	TRBV7-3	TRBJ1-1	.	few
CASQGLAGDNEQFF	TGTGCCAGCCAGGGACTAGCGGGAGACAATGAGCAGTTCTTC	TRBV6-1	TRBJ2-1	TRBD2	few
CASSSGLSKMEFF	TGTGCCAGCAGTTCGGGGCTTTCGAAGATGGAGTTCTTC	TRBV28	TRBJ2-1	.	few
CASSEGDSNYGYTF	TGCGCCAGCTCAGAGGGGGATTCGAACTATGGCTACACCTTC	TRBV5-1	TRBJ1-2	.	few
CASSLVTSGVLNEQFF	TGTGCCAGCAGTTTGGTAACTAGCGGGGTACTCAATGAGCAGTTCTTC	TRBV27	TRBJ2-1	TRBD2	few
CASSFRGVQETQYF	TGTGCCAGCAGTTTTCGGGGGGTTCAAGAGACCCAGTACTTC	TRBV12-3/TRBV12-4	TRBJ2-5	TRBD2	many
CALSPVARGEQFF	TGTGCCTTAAGCCCCGTCGCCAGGGGAGAGCAGTTCTTC	TRBV7-9	TRBJ2-1	.	few
CASAPLFSREFPQFF	TGTGCCAGCGCCCCGCTCTTTTCGCGGGAGTTTCCGCAGTTCTTC	TRBV7-2	TRBJ2-1	TRBD2	.
CSGKLGNEQFF	TGCAGCGGAAAACTAGGCAATGAGCAGTTCTTC	TRBV29-1	TRBJ2-1	.	many
CASSQDRFGSPKNIQYF	TGCGCCAGCAGCCAAGATAGGTTTGGGTCTCCCAAAAACATTCAGTACTTC	TRBV4-1	TRBJ2-4	.	.
CASSYSVAVQTNEQFF	TGTGCCAGCAGTTACTCGGTGGCTGTACAAACGAATGAGCAGTTCTTC	TRBV6-2/TRBV6-3	TRBJ2-1	.	few
CASSPRTGIATNEKLFF	TGTGCCAGCAGCCCACGGACAGGGATCGCAACTAATGAAAAACTGTTTTTT	TRBV11-1	TRBJ1-4	TRBD1	.
CASSTWTLPAELFF	TGTGCCAGCAGCACCTGGACACTGCCCGCGGAGCTGTTTTTT	TRBV5-5	TRBJ2-2	.	few
CSASDGGYSNQPQHF	TGCAGTGCCAGCGACGGGGGTTATAGCAATCAGCCCCAGCATTTT	TRBV20-1	TRBJ1-5	.	few
CASGRIYQPQHF	TGTGCCAGCGGGCGGATTTATCAGCCCCAGCATTTT	TRBV6-2/TRBV6-3	TRBJ1-5	.	many
CASSPLDSYNYGYTF	TGTGCCAGCTCACCCTTGGACAGCTATAACTATGGCTACACCTTC	TRBV18	TRBJ1-2	.	.
CSARATRGADTQYF	TGCAGTGCTAGGGCTACTAGAGGCGCAGATACGCAGTATTTT	TRBV20-1	TRBJ2-3	.	.
CASSEAHWLPRETQYF	TGTGCCAGCAGTGAAGCGCACTGGCTACCTCGGGAGACCCAGTACTTC	TRBV6-1	TRBJ2-5	.	.